This T cell receptor (beta chain) was profiled in a study of blood T cells in healthy people across ages. A single count supports this clonotype. Its specificity is not known. Through a sample-barcoded 5' primer and a J-beta primer mix, a second PCR was run for roughly 6 to 12 cycles. TCRdb itself ran the 5' RACE reads through MiXCR, one entry per CDR3 protein. The sample comprises roughly 800,000 distinct CDR3 sequences, nearly 60% of which are singletons, and about 20% rests with the top ten. The study's findings and limits: Because donor CMV status was unknown, expanded clonotype changes were possibly confounded.

The CDR3 spans 15 residues. V was cut by 3 bases and J by 4 bases, with 15 bases left in between. Germline loops: CDR1 SGHRS, CDR2 YFSETQ. Sequencing was done on a sample of blood. This chain uses TRBV5-1 with TRBJ2-3, with unresolved D. The receptor comes from a man in his thirties or forties in good health. This CDR3 is CASSSDGRGSDTQYF. The DNA for the CDR3 is TGCGCCAGCAGCTCCGACGGCAGAGGTTCAGATACGCAGTATTTT.